Presented here are 18 T cell receptor beta chains from one specimen sequenced in a study of blood T cell repertoires in COVID-19 (dated by TCRdb to about 2020). Library preparation employed the immunoSEQ multiplex PCR assay. The source is immuneACCESS, and TCRdb retained only in-frame sequences with V and J called. Part of the clones is not carried over; for the studies checked, unresolved V genes explain less than half of this, and the remainder is unexplained. Present in this sample are approximately 300,000 clones, approximately 90% of which were seen just once. The ten largest clones take up around 5.9% of the sample. Sequenced: PBMCs or T cells enriched from blood (not recorded which). The receptors shown here come from a young woman who had recovered from COVID-19.

This clone was seen a single time. This chain links TRBV30 with TRBJ1-2; TRBD1 matches at 7 bases. CDR1 GTSNPN and CDR2 SVGIG come from the germline V gene (reference sequence). The CDR3 runs 15 residues. Germline trimming cut 1 base from V and 2 bases from J; bases unmatched to any gene: 7. Written as DNA, the CDR3 is TGTGCCTGGAGTGGGAACAGGGGATGGAACTATGGCTACACCTTC. Translation gives CAWSGNRGWNYGYTF.

This chain connects TRBV2 to TRBJ2-5, with TRBD2 matching 9 bases. V lost 2 bases to trimming and J lost 5 bases; unmatched junction nucleotides: 6. Per the germline V gene, CDR1 is SNHLY and CDR2 is FYNNEI. CDR3 length equals 15 residues. CDR3 coding DNA: TGTGCCAGCAGTGAAAGCGGGGGGAGAGGGGAGACCCAGTACTTC. Protein product: CASSESGGRGETQYF.

The chain combines TRBV20-1 with TRBJ1-4; D gene ambiguous. The length of the CDR3 is 15 residues. Per germline, CDR1 DFQATT and CDR2 SNEGSKA (reference sequence). V was clipped by 3 bases and J by 0 bases, with 11 bases between them. This chain's CDR3 is CSASPGVSTNEKLFF. The CDR3 DNA is TGCAGTGCTAGTCCCGGGGTTTCAACTAATGAAAAACTGTTTTTT.

V is TRBV15 and J is TRBJ2-1, with D perhaps TRBD1 (5 bases). V was trimmed by 0 bases and J by 0 bases, leaving 6 bases between them. The germline V gene has CDR1 LNHNV and CDR2 YYDKDF (reference sequence). This CDR3 is built from 15 residues. CDR3 amino acids: CATSRDRASYNEQFF. In DNA form, the CDR3 reads TGTGCCACCAGCAGAGACAGGGCCTCCTACAATGAGCAGTTCTTC. Supplemented by reference TRBV15 and TRBJ2-1, the full variable domain reads DAMVIQNPRYQVTQFGKPVTLSCSQTLNHNVMYWYQQKSSQAPKLLFHYYDKDFNNEADTPDNFQSRRPNTSFCFLDIRSPGLGDTAMYLCATSRDRASYNEQFFGPGTRLTVL.

The J gene is TRBJ2-5, the V gene TRBV5-4; 11 bases agree with TRBD2. CDR1 and CDR2 from the germline V gene are SGHNT and YYREEE (reference sequence). CDR3 length: 14 amino acids. Germline trimming cut 4 bases from V and 3 bases from J; bases unmatched to any gene: 2. The CDR3 DNA reads TGTGCCAGCAGCCCGGGACTAGCGGAAGAGACCCAGTACTTC. Translation: CASSPGLAEETQYF.

This clone was detected only once. The junction departs from germline at one end; a sequencing error may be responsible. The chain recombines TRBV2 with TRBJ2-2; D is possibly TRBD2 (6 bases). CDR1 and CDR2 (germline): SNHLY, FYNNEI. The CDR3 is 15 residues long. The DNA for the CDR3 is TGTGCCAGCAGGGAAGATCGGGGGTACACCGGGGAGCTGTTTTTT. Translation: CASREDRGYTGELFF.

The V call is TRBV18, the J call TRBJ2-5; D is unresolved. Trimming stripped 3 bases from V and 2 bases from J, with 10 bases between. CDR1 is KGHSH and CDR2 is LQKENI in the germline V gene. The CDR3 extends over 14 amino acids. The CDR3 bases are TGTGCCAGCTCACCCGGAGATCCTCAAGAGACCCAGTACTTC. This codes for CASSPGDPQETQYF. Filled out from reference TRBV18 and TRBJ2-5, the complete variable domain reads NAGVMQNPRHLVRRRGQEARLRCSPMKGHSHVYWYRQLPEEGLKFMVYLQKENIIDESGMPKERFSAEFPKEGPSILRIQQVVRGDSAAYFCASSPGDPQETQYFGPGTRLLVL.

Worth noting for this clone: The same CDR3 is also encoded by other DNA sequences in this sample. The chain carries TRBV5-1 and TRBJ2-3, with TRBD2 identical over 9 bases. The CDR3 is 15 residues long. The germline CDR1 and CDR2 sequences are SGHRS and YFSETQ. The V segment lost 0 bases and the J segment 2 bases; nucleotides outside the gene matches: 1. CDR3 sequence (DNA): TGCGCCAGCAGCTTGGGCGGGGGGGCCACAGATACGCAGTATTTT. It is translated as CASSLGGGATDTQYF.

This chain links TRBV29-1 with TRBJ1-2; a weak D match, TRBD1 (5 bases). The CDR3 runs to 13 residues. The V gene lost 6 bases and the J gene lost 3 bases, with 14 bases spanning the gap. Germline-derived CDR1 and CDR2 are SQVTM and ANQGSEA. The CDR3 protein is CSVSDDSHYGYTF. In DNA form, the CDR3 reads TGCAGCGTGAGCGATGACAGCCACTATGGCTACACCTTC.

The genes are TRBV4-2 and TRBJ2-4; D perhaps matches TRBD1 (6 bases). CDR3 size: 15 residues. CDR1 LGHNA and CDR2 YNFKEQ come from the germline V gene. V was shortened by 0 bases and J by 2 bases, with 8 bases between the two germline ends. CDR3 sequence reads: CASSQDRGTKNIQYF. CDR3 nucleotide sequence: TGTGCCAGCAGCCAAGACAGGGGTACCAAAAACATTCAGTACTTC.

Only one count was recorded for this clone. This chain joins TRBV18 and TRBJ1-6; TRBD1 matches at 8 bases. CDR1 is KGHSH and CDR2 is LQKENI in the germline V gene. J was trimmed by 7 bases and V by 4 bases; bases with no gene match: 6. This CDR3 has 15 amino acids. CDR3 sequence reads: CASSQPGQANSPLHF. As DNA, the CDR3 is TGTGCCAGCTCACAGCCGGGACAGGCCAATTCACCCCTCCACTTT.

This clone turned up a few times. The chain carries TRBV5-6 and TRBJ2-5, with 10 bases lining up with TRBD2. Germline CDR1 and CDR2: SGHDT and YYEEEE. Trimming took 0 bases from V and 4 from J; bases not matched to a gene: 3. The CDR3 totals 15 residues. The chain's CDR3 is CASSLGTSGRETQYF. CDR3 coding DNA: TGTGCCAGCAGCTTGGGGACTAGCGGTAGAGAGACCCAGTACTTC. The full variable domain, completed using reference TRBV5-6 and TRBJ2-5, is DAGVTQSPTHLIKTRGQQVTLRCSPKSGHDTVSWYQQALGQGPQFIFQYYEEEERQRGNFPDRFSGHQFPNYSSELNVNALLLGDSALYLCASSLGTSGRETQYFGPGTRLLVL.

V and J are TRBV19 and TRBJ1-3; D uncertain. With 6 bases removed from V and 0 bases from J, the gap between germline ends came to 15 bases. The germline gives CDR1 LNHDA, CDR2 SQIVND (reference sequence). There are 16 residues in the CDR3. The CDR3 DNA follows: TGTGCCAGTAGGACGACAAGAATAACCTCTGGAAACACCATATATTTT. Translating gives CASRTTRITSGNTIYF.

This chain connects TRBV5-6 to TRBJ2-6; D is uncertain. CDR3 length: 13 amino acids. Germline V lookup: CDR1 SGHDT, CDR2 YYEEEE. V lost 1 base, J lost 3 bases, and 2 bases lay in between. The CDR3 loop is CASSLRGANVLTF. As DNA, the CDR3 is TGTGCCAGCAGCTTGCGTGGGGCCAACGTCCTGACTTTC.

The chain uses TRBV7-9 and TRBJ2-5; weak D call: TRBD1 (6 bases). The V gene's germline CDR1 is SEHNR and CDR2 FQNEAQ (reference sequence). Trimming removed 11 bases at V and 5 bases at J, with 24 bases between. The CDR3 covers 15 residues. CDR3 in DNA: TGTGCCGTCCATCCCAGGGGAATCCCCTCGGAGACCCAGTACTTC. Translated: CAVHPRGIPSETQYF. The variable domain in full, completed from reference TRBV7-9 and TRBJ2-5, reads DTGVSQNPRHKITKRGQNVTFRCDPISEHNRLYWYRQTLGQGPEFLTYFQNEAQLEKSRLLSDRFSAERPKGSFSTLEIQRTEQGDSAMYLCAVHPRGIPSETQYFGPGTRLLVL.

The CDR3 sequence is CASSHPTLGTGAYYGYTF. The CDR3, as DNA: TGTGCCAGCAGCCACCCCACCCTAGGGACAGGGGCTTACTATGGCTACACCTTC. This chain connects TRBV4-2 to TRBJ1-2; TRBD1 matches 10 bases. CDR1 LGHNA and CDR2 YNFKEQ come from the germline V gene. This CDR3 contains 18 residues. V lost 3 bases to trimming and J lost 3 bases; unmatched junction nucleotides: 13.

The chain uses TRBV5-6 and TRBJ2-3, with D unclear. Germline lookup yields CDR1 SGHDT and CDR2 YYEEEE. The V and J ends lost 0 bases and 1 base respectively, with 6 bases between them. The CDR3 sequence is 14 residues long. CDR3 region: CASSLGRGTDTQYF. DNA for the CDR3: TGTGCCAGCAGCTTGGGTCGGGGCACAGATACGCAGTATTTT.

This rearrangement joins TRBV29-1 to TRBJ1-1; D not certain. Germline CDR1 reads SQVTM; CDR2 reads ANQGSEA. Deletions cut 2 bases from V and 7 bases from J, with 8 bases between. The CDR3 length is 11 residues. The CDR3 DNA reads as TGCAGCGTTGAAATCTTAGTTGAAGCTTTCTTT. Its translation is CSVEILVEAFF.